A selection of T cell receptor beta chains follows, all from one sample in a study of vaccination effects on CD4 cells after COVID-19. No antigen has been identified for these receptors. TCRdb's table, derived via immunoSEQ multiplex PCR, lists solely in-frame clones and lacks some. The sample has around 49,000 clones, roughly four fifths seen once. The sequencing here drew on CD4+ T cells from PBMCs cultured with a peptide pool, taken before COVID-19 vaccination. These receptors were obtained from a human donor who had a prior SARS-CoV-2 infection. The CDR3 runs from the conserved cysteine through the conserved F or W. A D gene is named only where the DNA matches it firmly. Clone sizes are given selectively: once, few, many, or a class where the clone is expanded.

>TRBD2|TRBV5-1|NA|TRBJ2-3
CASSIGLAWDTQYF
TGCGCCAGCAGCATCGGACTAGCGTGGGATACGCAGTATTTT
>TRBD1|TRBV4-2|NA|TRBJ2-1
CASSQMDRFAYNEQFF
TGTGCCAGCAGCCAAATGGACAGGTTCGCCTACAATGAGCAGTTCTTC
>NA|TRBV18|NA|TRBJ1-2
CASSLGDPSGYTF
TGTGCCAGCTCACTTGGGGATCCTAGTGGCTACACCTTC
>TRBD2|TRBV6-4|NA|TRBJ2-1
CASSETSGDYNEQFF
TGTGCCAGCAGTGAGACTAGCGGGGACTACAATGAGCAGTTCTTC
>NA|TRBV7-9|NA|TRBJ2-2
CASRADGELFF
TGTGCCAGCAGGGCGGACGGGGAGCTGTTTTTT
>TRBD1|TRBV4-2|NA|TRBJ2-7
CASSQDTGGYEQYF
TGTGCCAGCAGCCAAGATACAGGGGGCTACGAGCAGTACTTC
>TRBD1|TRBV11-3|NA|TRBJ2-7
CASSSGDRAHEQYF
TGTGCCAGCAGCTCAGGGGACAGGGCCCACGAGCAGTACTTC
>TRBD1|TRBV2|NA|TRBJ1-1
CASSAFGTGVGAFF
TGTGCCAGCAGCGCCTTCGGGACAGGGGTTGGGGCTTTCTTT
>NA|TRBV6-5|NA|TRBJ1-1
CASSYSRANTEAFF
TGTGCCAGCAGTTACTCTAGGGCGAACACTGAAGCTTTCTTT
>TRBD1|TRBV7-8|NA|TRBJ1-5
CASSSEWGQAINQPQHF
TGTGCCAGCAGCTCAGAGTGGGGACAGGCGATCAATCAGCCCCAGCATTTT
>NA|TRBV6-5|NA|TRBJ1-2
CASSTDGYTF
TGTGCCAGTTCGACCGATGGCTACACCTTC
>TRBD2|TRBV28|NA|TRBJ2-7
CASSLGLAGVYEQYF
TGTGCCAGCAGTTTAGGACTAGCGGGAGTTTACGAGCAGTACTTC
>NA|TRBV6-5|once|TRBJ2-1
CASSYRGPYNEQFF
TGTGCCAGCAGTTACAGGGGCCCCTACAATGAGCAGTTCTTC
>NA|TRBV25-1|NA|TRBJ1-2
CASSEPGYNYGYTF
TGTGCCAGCAGTGAACCGGGTTATAACTATGGCTACACCTTC
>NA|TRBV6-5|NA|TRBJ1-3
CASSTGQISGNTIYF
TGTGCCAGCAGTACCGGACAGATCTCTGGAAACACCATATATTTT
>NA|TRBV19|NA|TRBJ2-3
CASSLRHTDTQYF
TGTGCCAGTAGTTTACGCCACACAGATACGCAGTATTTT
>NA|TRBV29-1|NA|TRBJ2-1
CSGGWGDEQFF
TGCAGCGGGGGTTGGGGCGATGAGCAGTTCTTC
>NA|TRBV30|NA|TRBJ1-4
CAWTVTNEKLFF
TGTGCCTGGACCGTAACTAATGAAAAACTGTTTTTT
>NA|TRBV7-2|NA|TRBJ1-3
CASSFTPSGNTIYF
TGTGCCAGCAGCTTCACCCCCTCTGGAAACACCATATATTTT
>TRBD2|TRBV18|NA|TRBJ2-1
CASSSIAGGPSGEQFF
TGTGCCAGCTCATCCATAGCGGGAGGGCCCTCGGGTGAGCAGTTCTTC
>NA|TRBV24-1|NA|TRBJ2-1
CATSGRGNEQFF
TGTGCCACCAGTGGGAGGGGCAATGAGCAGTTCTTC
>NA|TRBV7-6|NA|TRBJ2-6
CASSSLGSAASGANVLTF
TGTGCCAGCAGCTCGCTCGGGAGCGCAGCCTCTGGGGCCAACGTCCTGACTTTC
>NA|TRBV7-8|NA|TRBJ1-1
CASSLVEGTEAFF
TGTGCCAGCAGCTTAGTCGAAGGCACTGAAGCTTTCTTT